One and the same sample provided the 25 T cell receptor beta chains below, sequenced in a study of Ad26.COV2.S vaccination and SARS-CoV-2 variants. The table came from immunoSEQ multiplex PCR; TCRdb's copy has only in-frame clones and leaves some out. The profile shows approximately 420,000 clones, 70% to 90% of them singletons. Treatment specified: over 15 received Ad26.COV2.S at low or high dose, single or two shots; about 5 received placebo; per-sample allocation not given. Sampling happened 63 days after the first vaccine or placebo injection. The input for sequencing was peripheral blood, taken in a trial of Ad26.COV2.S vaccine versus placebo. The receptors were sampled from a person aged 18 to 59 who received the Ad26.COV2.S COVID-19 vaccine or a placebo.

The chain combines TRBV18 with TRBJ1-1; possible D gene TRBD1, 6 bases. Germline assignment: CDR1 KGHSH and CDR2 LQKENI. V was clipped by 5 bases and J by 6 bases, with 16 bases between them. The CDR3 is 14 residues long. In DNA, the CDR3 is TGTGCCAGCTCATCTCCAGGGGATGGGGCTGAAGCTTTCTTT. Amino acid sequence: CASSSPGDGAEAFF.

This chain links TRBV5-8 with TRBJ2-6; unclear D gene. CDR1 SGHTS and CDR2 YDEGEE come from the germline V gene. The length of the CDR3 is 16 residues. Deletions cut 2 bases from V and 4 bases from J, with 13 bases between. The CDR3 coding sequence is TGTGCCAGCAGCTTATCAAGGAGATTCGGGGCCAACGTCCTGACTTTC. It codes for CASSLSRRFGANVLTF.

This chain joins TRBV25-1 and TRBJ1-4; D is ambiguous. With 4 bases removed from V and 6 bases from J, the gap between germline ends came to 15 bases. The CDR3 totals 15 residues. Looked up from germline, CDR1 is MGHDK and CDR2 is SYGVNS. CDR3 amino acids: CASSVSLGTDEKLFF. The DNA for the CDR3 is TGTGCCAGCAGTGTTTCCCTGGGTACCGATGAAAAACTGTTTTTT.

This clone was counted once. The chain has TRBV15 and TRBJ1-1, with D maybe TRBD1 (5 bases). V dropped 0 bases and J dropped 0 bases, with 17 bases sitting between them. CDR1 and CDR2 from the germline V gene are LNHNV and YYDKDF (reference sequence). The CDR3 spans 18 residues. The CDR3 region is CATSRDQAGIVVNTEAFF. Written as DNA, the CDR3 is TGTGCCACCAGCAGAGATCAGGCAGGGATCGTTGTGAACACTGAAGCTTTCTTT. Together with reference TRBV15 and TRBJ1-1, the CDR3 gives the full variable domain: DAMVIQNPRYQVTQFGKPVTLSCSQTLNHNVMYWYQQKSSQAPKLLFHYYDKDFNNEADTPDNFQSRRPNTSFCFLDIRSPGLGDTAMYLCATSRDQAGIVVNTEAFFGQGTRLTVV.

This chain links TRBV30 with TRBJ2-3; no reliable D call. This CDR3 comprises 16 residues. Trimming cost V 4 bases and J 4 bases, with 21 bases left between them. Germline V lookup: CDR1 GTSNPN, CDR2 SVGIG (reference sequence). CDR3 DNA: TGTGCCTGGACTCCGAATTTCCGTCGGGCGGCAGATACGCAGTATTTT. Its translation is CAWTPNFRRAADTQYF.

This clone was observed a single time. This chain links TRBV19 with TRBJ2-7; the D call may be TRBD1 or TRBD2 (6 bases each). This CDR3 is 15 amino acids long. Trimming pared 2 bases from V and 4 bases from J, leaving 15 bases between. Germline V gene data show CDR1 as LNHDA and CDR2 as SQIVND (reference sequence). CDR3 amino acids: CASSIRGTGVYEQYF. CDR3 bases: TGTGCCAGTAGTATAAGGGGGACGGGAGTATACGAGCAGTACTTC.

The chain combines TRBV28 with TRBJ2-3; 7 nucleotides match TRBD1. CDR1 MDHEN and CDR2 SYDVKM come from the germline V gene. Trimming at V came to 8 bases and at J to 4 bases, leaving 6 bases not matched to a gene. The CDR3 length is 13 residues. The CDR3 reads CASGRQGPDTQYF. The CDR3 bases are TGTGCCAGCGGAAGACAGGGTCCAGATACGCAGTATTTT. The whole variable domain, filled in from reference TRBV28 and TRBJ2-3, reads DVKVTQSSRYLVKRTGEKVFLECVQDMDHENMFWYRQDPGLGLRLIYFSYDVKMKEKGDIPEGYSVSREKKERFSLILESASTNQTSMYLCASGRQGPDTQYFGPGTRLTVL.

This chain uses TRBV5-8 with TRBJ1-1; D might be TRBD1 (5 bases). The CDR3 covers 14 residues. V lost 2 bases to trimming and J lost 3 bases, with 11 bases between them. CDR1 SGHTS and CDR2 YDEGEE come from the germline V gene. CDR3 nucleotide sequence: TGTGCCAGCAGCTTACGACAGAGATACACTGAAGCTTTCTTT. Protein product: CASSLRQRYTEAFF.

The chain joins TRBV6-5 to TRBJ1-1; weak D call: TRBD1 (5 bases). V lost 5 bases, J lost 2 bases, and 12 bases lay in between. From germline, CDR1 is MNHEY and CDR2 SVGAGI. The CDR3 is 14 residues long. The CDR3 here is CASSLPGGNTEAFF. The DNA of the CDR3 is TGTGCCAGCAGTCTCCCGGGGGGAAACACTGAAGCTTTCTTT.

This chain uses TRBV5-1 with TRBJ2-5, with TRBD1 matching 7 bases. J was trimmed by 5 bases and V by 4 bases; bases with no gene match: 11. The CDR3 is 15 residues long. Germline loops: CDR1 SGHRS, CDR2 YFSETQ. CDR3 sequence reads: CASSDMTGSGETQYF. DNA of the CDR3: TGCGCCAGCAGCGACATGACAGGGTCTGGGGAGACCCAGTACTTC.

The chain combines TRBV7-8 with TRBJ1-4; the D is unclear. This CDR3 spans 13 amino acids. V shed 7 bases and J shed 3 bases, with 9 bases lying between them. CDR1 and CDR2 from the germline V gene are SGHVS and FQNEAQ. The CDR3 bases are TGTGCCAGCACCACTCAGGCTAATGAAAAACTGTTTTTT. Translated: CASTTQANEKLFF. The complete variable domain, with remaining parts taken from reference TRBV7-8 and TRBJ1-4, reads GAGVSQSPRYKVAKRGQDVALRCDPISGHVSLFWYQQALGQGPEFLTYFQNEAQLDKSGLPSDRFFAERPEGSVSTLKIQRTQQEDSAVYLCASTTQANEKLFFGSGTQLSVL.

The chain joins TRBV6-2 or TRBV6-3 to TRBJ1-1; D gene unclear. V was trimmed by 5 bases and J by 0 bases, leaving 19 bases between them. Germline V CDR1 and CDR2: MNHEY, SVGEGT. The CDR3 loop spans 17 amino acids. The DNA of the CDR3 is TGTGCCAGCAGTACGCGGCCGCCTCAGGCCATGAACACTGAAGCTTTCTTT. Amino acids: CASSTRPPQAMNTEAFF.

This chain links TRBV5-8 with TRBJ1-6; D not resolved. CDR3 length: 15 amino acids. Germline CDR1 SGHTS, CDR2 YDEGEE. V lost 4 bases and J lost 8, with 16 bases in between. The CDR3 region is CASSPGVGWDSPLHF. The CDR3 DNA reads as TGTGCCAGCAGCCCTGGGGTCGGGTGGGATTCACCCCTCCACTTT.

The V and J genes are TRBV5-1 and TRBJ2-3; 12 bases are shared with TRBD1. The CDR3 consists of 17 residues. Trimming removed 0 bases from V and 6 bases from J; junction bases left unmatched: 8. Germline V lookup: CDR1 SGHRS, CDR2 YFSETQ. DNA for the CDR3: TGCGCCAGCAGCTTGGCCGGGACAGGGGGCATTAAGGATACGCAGTATTTT. Translated, it gives CASSLAGTGGIKDTQYF.

The chain combines TRBV7-6 with TRBJ2-5; D assignment may be TRBD1 or TRBD2 (5 bases each). The CDR3 length is 15 residues. The V gene's germline CDR1 is SGHVS and CDR2 FNYEAQ. With 2 bases removed from V and 9 bases from J, the gap between germline ends came to 19 bases. CDR3 in amino acids: CASSLPGAPARAQYF. The CDR3 DNA is TGTGCCAGCAGCTTACCCGGGGCCCCCGCCAGGGCCCAGTACTTC.

In DNA form, the CDR3 reads TGTGCCTCCACCCTCAGCGGGGGACAAGAGACCCAGTACTTC. Its protein is CASTLSGGQETQYF. V is TRBV30 and J is TRBJ2-5; 8 nucleotides agree with TRBD2. V was pared by 7 bases and J by 2 bases, with 9 bases of the junction left unmatched. Germline V gene sequence: CDR1 GTSNPN, CDR2 SVGIG (reference sequence). The CDR3 contains 14 residues.

The table lists this clone with a count of one. The rearrangement joins TRBV9 to TRBJ1-3; 8 nucleotides agree with TRBD1. CDR3 length: 16 amino acids. The germline V gene has CDR1 SGDLS and CDR2 YYNGEE. J lost 1 base, V lost 2 bases, and 5 bases had no gene match. For the CDR3, the DNA is TGTGCCAGCAGCGTTGCAGGGGGCCGGTCTGGAAACACCATATATTTT. It codes for CASSVAGGRSGNTIYF.

The gene calls are TRBV27 and TRBJ1-1, with 7 bases matching TRBD1. The CDR3 length is 14 residues. From germline, CDR1 is MNHEY and CDR2 SMNVEV (reference sequence). V lost 10 bases and J lost 0; bases outside the gene matches: 8. Here the CDR3 reads CANPGGQLNTEAFF. The CDR3, as DNA: TGTGCCAACCCAGGGGGACAATTGAACACTGAAGCTTTCTTT.

The chain carries TRBV11-2 and TRBJ2-5, with TRBD2 matching 9 bases. Germline V gene lookup returns CDR1 SGHAT and CDR2 FQNNGV. This CDR3 has 16 amino acids. V shed 5 bases, J shed 2 bases, and the junction held 9 bases outside the gene matches. The CDR3 reads CASSQSTSGHQETQYF. The CDR3 DNA follows: TGTGCCAGCAGCCAATCGACTAGCGGCCATCAAGAGACCCAGTACTTC. The full variable domain, with the rest looked up from reference TRBV11-2 and TRBJ2-5, is EAGVAQSPRYKIIEKRQSVAFWCNPISGHATLYWYQQILGQGPKLLIQFQNNGVVDDSQLPKDRFSAERLKGVDSTLKIQPAKLEDSAVYLCASSQSTSGHQETQYFGPGTRLLVL.

The gene calls are TRBV5-1 and TRBJ2-3, with 9 positions matching TRBD1. Losses at the gene ends were 4 bases for V and 6 bases for J; bases not matched to a gene: 9. The CDR3 is 15 amino acids. CDR1 SGHRS and CDR2 YFSETQ come from the germline V gene. CDR3 DNA: TGCGCCAGCAGCATGGGACAGGGAGTCGCGGATACGCAGTATTTT. Residues: CASSMGQGVADTQYF.

Ten or more counts support this clone. DNA of the CDR3: TGTGCCAGCAGCGACAGAAACTATGGCTACACCTTC. This translates into CASSDRNYGYTF. The chain carries TRBV6-6 and TRBJ1-2; tentatively, D is TRBD1 (5 bases). The CDR3 is made up of 12 amino acids. V lost 6 bases and J 2 bases, leaving 7 bases between the germline ends. In germline, CDR1 is MNHNY, CDR2 SVGAGI (reference sequence).

The chain employs TRBV28 and TRBJ1-2; D is ambiguous. The CDR3 has 16 amino acids. Per the germline V gene, CDR1 is MDHEN and CDR2 is SYDVKM. V dropped 6 bases and J dropped 4 bases, with 21 bases sitting between them. The CDR3 DNA is TGTGCCAGCAGCCATAGAATCGGAATAGGGCTCTATGGCTACACCTTC. This gives the protein CASSHRIGIGLYGYTF.

This clone was seen a single time. The chain is built from TRBV5-1 and TRBJ2-3, with unresolved D. This CDR3 region has 14 residues. In germline, CDR1 is SGHRS, CDR2 YFSETQ. The V end was cut by 6 bases, the J end by 3 bases, with 14 bases between. The CDR3 here is CASTPGALTDTQYF. Written as DNA, the CDR3 is TGCGCCAGCACCCCCGGAGCCTTAACAGATACGCAGTATTTT.

DNA for the CDR3: TGTGCCAGCAGGAATGTAACAAGGACCGGGGAGCTGTTTTTT. The encoded protein is CASRNVTRTGELFF. The chain joins TRBV7-9 to TRBJ2-2; D ambiguous. Germline-derived CDR1 and CDR2 are SEHNR and FQNEAQ (reference sequence). The length of the CDR3 is 14 residues. V gave up 6 bases and J gave up 5 bases, with 13 bases separating them.

This clone appeared once. This chain joins TRBV27 and TRBJ1-1; D gene ambiguous. The CDR3 loop spans 15 amino acids. Per the germline V gene, CDR1 is MNHEY and CDR2 is SMNVEV (reference sequence). V was cut by 4 bases and J by 4 bases, with 16 bases left in between. CDR3 amino acids: CASSSGPGGSTEAFF. Here the CDR3 DNA reads TGTGCCAGCAGTTCCGGTCCAGGTGGCTCCACTGAAGCTTTCTTT.